The clone carrying this T cell receptor beta chain was observed a few times. What it binds is not known. The data derive from a study of beta chain features in type 1 diabetes. Sorting gave populations that all exceeded 95% purity. Study-level findings and limits: In the patient group, naive, central memory and Treg TCRB repertoires seemed more alike than in the healthy donor group. Any HLA type influence on TCRB rearrangement was left unresolved here. Type 1 diabetes patients had moderately but significantly shorter TCRB CDR3s in all four CD4+ subsets.

CDR1 and CDR2 from the germline V gene are SGDLS and YYNGEE. The CDR3 extends over 17 amino acids. Trimming took 3 bases from V and 0 from J, leaving 13 bases between them. Reverse transcribing all isolated RNA meant expressed TCRB transcripts were sequenced. Using immunoSEQ multiplex PCR, the repertoire was profiled, and TCRdb retains in-frame clones only, with some absent. In the table there are some 500,000 clones, about an eighth of which are singletons. This receptor was identified in a woman between 18 and 29 years old in good health. Sequencing was done on a sample of naive CD4+ T cells from blood. V gene TRBV9 combines with J gene TRBJ2-6; TRBD2 might be the D (6 bases). The CDR3: CASSADGGLSGANVLTF. CDR3 DNA sequence: TGTGCCAGCAGCGCCGACGGGGGACTCTCTGGGGCCAACGTCCTGACTTTC.